The 6 T cell receptor beta chains given below trace back to one sample, sequenced in a study of beta chain features in type 1 diabetes. General study points: All four CD4+ subsets from Type 1 diabetes patients carried moderately but significantly shorter TCRB CDR3s.

These receptors have no identified antigens. Reverse transcription of all isolated RNA meant that expressed TCRB transcripts were sequenced. Assay: immunoSEQ multiplex PCR; the TCRdb copy retains only in-frame clones and omits some. The sample includes 240,000 or so clones, about a fifth of them seen just once. The sample consisted of naive CD4+ T cells from blood. The receptors come from a woman aged 35 to 49 with type 1 diabetes.

The chain employs TRBV28 and TRBJ1-1; TRBD1 might be the D (5 bases). The CDR3 loop spans 13 amino acids. Germline V gene lookup returns CDR1 MDHEN and CDR2 SYDVKM. V lost 2 bases, J lost 6 bases, and 10 bases lay in between. CDR3 region: CASSLDQGPEAFF. DNA for the CDR3: TGTGCCAGCAGTTTAGATCAGGGCCCTGAAGCTTTCTTT.

V usage is TRBV28 and J usage is TRBJ2-3; TRBD2 matches at 7 bases. This CDR3 region has 15 residues. Unmatched junction bases numbered 10, after V lost 5 bases and J lost 5 bases. The germline gives CDR1 MDHEN, CDR2 SYDVKM. The chain's CDR3 is CASSKQSGKGDTQYF. The CDR3 nucleotides are TGTGCCAGCAGTAAGCAGAGCGGGAAGGGAGATACGCAGTATTTT.

This clone was detected a few times. The rearrangement joins TRBV28 to TRBJ1-1, with 7 bases identical to TRBD1. CDR1 and CDR2 (germline): MDHEN, SYDVKM. V gave up 7 bases and J gave up 10 bases; unmatched junction bases: 6. This CDR3 region has 11 residues. CDR3 DNA: TGTGCCAGCACCCTGACAGGGCGAGCTTTCTTT. Amino acid sequence: CASTLTGRAFF.

This rearrangement joins TRBV29-1 to TRBJ1-1; tentatively, D is TRBD1 (6 bases). V lost 5 bases to trimming and J lost 0 bases, with 10 bases between them. CDR1 is SQVTM, CDR2 ANQGSEA, per germline. This CDR3 has 13 amino acids. CDR3 sequence (DNA): TGCAGCGTTCCGGGACAACTGAACACTGAAGCTTTCTTT. Amino acids: CSVPGQLNTEAFF.

The CDR3 sequence is CAWSLLDRTNEKLFF. The CDR3, as DNA: TGTGCCTGGAGTCTACTGGACAGGACTAATGAAAAACTGTTTTTT. The gene calls are TRBV30 and TRBJ1-4; 7 bases map to TRBD1. The V gene's germline CDR1 is GTSNPN and CDR2 SVGIG (reference sequence). V was clipped by 2 bases and J by 2 bases; unmatched bases: 5. The CDR3 covers 15 residues.

The CDR3 protein is CASSQDREDEQFF. The CDR3 coding sequence is TGTGCCAGCAGCCAAGATCGGGAGGATGAGCAGTTCTTC. The chain is built from TRBV14 and TRBJ2-1; TRBD2 agrees at 7 bases. Germline CDR1 SGHDN, CDR2 FVKESK. V shed 0 bases, J shed 8 bases, and the junction held 1 base outside the gene matches. This CDR3 contains 13 residues.